Listed here are 25 T cell receptor beta chains from one sample, sequenced in a study of blood T cells in healthy people across ages. Primers used in a second PCR of about 7 to 12 cycles were a sample-barcoded 5' primer and a J-beta primer mix. TCRdb processed the 5' RACE reads anew with MiXCR; each CDR3 protein has one entry. Of 1.4 million to 1.5 million distinct CDR3 sequences listed, 42% were seen once; the top ten hold 7% to 9%. The sequencing sample was made of blood. The receptors derive from a woman aged 18-29 years in good health.

To note about this clonotype: A much larger clone is a single base away; this may be a read error. The chain has TRBV25-1 and TRBJ2-3, with D possibly being TRBD1 (5 bases). Germline CDR1 and CDR2: MGHDK and SYGVNS. This CDR3 is 14 amino acids long. The CDR3 DNA reads as TGTACCACCTCAGGGCCCTCTAGCACAGATACGCAGTATTTT. This translates into CTTSGPSSTDTQYF.

The V and J genes are TRBV5-5 and TRBJ2-2, with D possibly matching TRBD1 (7 bases). The germline CDR1 and CDR2 sequences are SGHKS and YYEKEE (reference sequence). This CDR3 is built from 17 residues. Between the trimmed V and J ends, which lost 1 base and 0 bases, there was a span of 13 bases. Written as DNA, the CDR3 is TGTGCCAGCAGCTTGTTGGAGGGGGCCACGAACACCGGGGAGCTGTTTTTT. Translating it yields CASSLLEGATNTGELFF.

The sample holds a few counts of this clonotype. The chain links TRBV28 to TRBJ2-4; D may correspond to TRBD1 or TRBD2 (5 bases each). This CDR3 has 15 amino acids. From germline, CDR1 is MDHEN and CDR2 SYDVKM. Trimming shortened V by 4 bases and J by 2 bases, and 12 bases separated the two germline ends. The CDR3 loop reads CASSSTPGPKNIQYF. DNA of the CDR3: TGTGCCAGCAGTTCAACGCCGGGGCCCAAAAACATTCAGTACTTC.

The sample holds a few counts of this clonotype. V usage is TRBV6-6 and J usage is TRBJ2-1, with 7 bases matching TRBD1. Germline CDR1 reads MNHNY; CDR2 reads SVGAGI (reference sequence). The trim removed 4 bases at V and 2 bases at J, leaving 8 bases unmatched. The CDR3 is made up of 16 amino acids. This chain's CDR3 is CASSSSTGIAYNEQFF. CDR3 sequence (DNA): TGTGCCAGCAGTTCCTCGACAGGGATCGCCTACAATGAGCAGTTCTTC.

This clonotype was recorded a few times. J is TRBJ2-1 and V is TRBV3-1, with 8 bases matching TRBD2. Germline loops: CDR1 LGHDT, CDR2 YNNKEL (reference sequence). The CDR3 length is 18 residues. V lost 4 bases to trimming and J lost 8 bases; unmatched junction nucleotides: 19. The CDR3 DNA reads as TGTGCCAGCAGCCGGGCGGGGGCTTTGACTAGCGAGCACCATGAGCAGTTCTTC. Amino acids: CASSRAGALTSEHHEQFF.

This clonotype occurred a few times. The V gene is TRBV20-1, the J gene TRBJ2-5, with TRBD1 identical over 7 bases. This CDR3 is 13 amino acids long. Germline CDR1 DFQATT, CDR2 SNEGSKA (reference sequence). J gave up 1 base and V 2 bases, and 1 base lay outside the gene matches. DNA for the CDR3: TGCAGTGCTAGAAAGGGGGCCCAAGAGACCCAGTACTTC. This encodes CSARKGAQETQYF.

The chain couples TRBV4-1 to TRBJ2-1; tentative D call: TRBD1 (6 bases). This CDR3 comprises 18 residues. Trimming pared 0 bases from V and 10 bases from J, leaving 25 bases between. CDR1 MGHRA and CDR2 YSYEKL come from the germline V gene. The CDR3, as DNA: TGCGCCAGCAGCCAAGAGACAGGTTTTCTAACGAGCTCCTACGAGCAGTTCTTC. This encodes CASSQETGFLTSSYEQFF.

This clonotype occurred a few times. The chain has TRBV5-5 and TRBJ2-1, with TRBD2 matching 9 bases. The V and J ends lost 4 bases and 8 bases, in that order; junction bases with no gene match: 13. From germline, CDR1 is SGHKS and CDR2 YYEKEE (reference sequence). The CDR3 is 16 residues long. The CDR3 DNA reads as TGTGCCAGCAGCCCGGGCAGACTAGCGGTATTGGATGAGCAGTTCTTC. This encodes CASSPGRLAVLDEQFF.

Details on this clonotype: One base away lies a much larger clone, so this may be a sequencing read error. The V and J genes are TRBV20-1 and TRBJ2-3; D is tentatively TRBD1 or TRBD2 (5 bases each). Trimming stripped 5 bases from V and 9 bases from J, with 12 bases between. Per germline, CDR1 DFQATT and CDR2 SNEGSKA (reference sequence). The CDR3 totals 11 residues. CDR3 region: CSAQRGETQYF. The CDR3 region has the DNA TGCAGTGCTCAAAGGGGAGAGACGCAGTATTTT.

With regard to this clonotype: A much larger clone differs by one base, so this may be a read error. The rearrangement joins TRBV20-1 to TRBJ2-7, with a possible D match to TRBD2 (5 bases). Trimming took 2 bases from V and 7 from J, leaving 12 bases between them. CDR3 length equals 12 residues. CDR1 is DFQATT and CDR2 is SNEGSKA in the germline V gene (reference sequence). The CDR3 loop reads CSARLAGNEQYF. CDR3 coding DNA: TGCAGTGCTAGACTAGCCGGCAATGAGCAGTACTTC.

On this clonotype itself: A single base separates this from a much larger clone, so it may be a read error. This chain joins TRBV7-2 and TRBJ2-4, with a weak D call TRBD2 (5 bases). Trimming cost V 11 bases and J 13 bases, with 30 bases left between them. The CDR3 has 15 residues. Per the germline V gene, CDR1 is SGHTA and CDR2 is FQGNSA. CDR3 sequence: CAGRPTLGVPNEQYF. CDR3 nucleotide sequence: TGTGCCGGCCGACCCACCCTCGGGGTGCCCAATGAGCAGTACTTC.

V gene TRBV11-1 combines with J gene TRBJ2-1; 12 nucleotides match TRBD2. The CDR3 has 23 residues. V was pared by 5 bases and J by 0 bases, with 23 bases of the junction left unmatched. In germline, CDR1 is SGHAT, CDR2 FQDESV (reference sequence). The CDR3 DNA sequence: TGTGCCAGCAGCGGTAGGGGAGCTAGCGGGGGGGTTATTAACTCGGGCTCCTACAATGAGCAGTTCTTC. It encodes CASSGRGASGGVINSGSYNEQFF.

The V gene is TRBV9, the J gene TRBJ1-1; D not certain. In germline, CDR1 is SGDLS, CDR2 YYNGEE. Trimming left V 3 bases short and J 0 bases short, with 9 bases between. The length of the CDR3 is 14 residues. The CDR3 reads CASSAASLNTEAFF. DNA of the CDR3: TGTGCCAGCAGCGCGGCTTCACTGAACACTGAAGCTTTCTTT.

This sequence joins TRBV2 and TRBJ1-4, with D possibly TRBD1 on 5 matching bases. CDR3 size: 15 residues. Germline V CDR1 and CDR2: SNHLY, FYNNEI. Trimming pared 7 bases from V and 0 bases from J, leaving 12 bases between. The CDR3 spells CASTRDPPTNEKLFF. The CDR3 DNA sequence: TGTGCCAGCACCAGGGATCCCCCAACTAATGAAAAACTGTTTTTT.

The gene calls are TRBV12-3 or TRBV12-4 and TRBJ2-2; 7 bases map to TRBD2. V was clipped by 5 bases and J by 2 bases; unmatched bases: 8. The CDR3 has 16 residues. CDR3 sequence reads: CASSGIGTKNTGELFF. The CDR3 DNA follows: TGTGCCAGCAGTGGTATCGGGACTAAAAACACCGGGGAGCTGTTTTTT.

V gene TRBV20-1 combines with J gene TRBJ2-4, with D possibly called TRBD1 or TRBD2 (5 bases each). The DNA matches TRBJ2-5 better at its end, which makes the J call doubtful. CDR3 length: 14 amino acids. Germline V lookup: CDR1 DFQATT, CDR2 SNEGSKA (reference sequence). CDR3 coding DNA: TGCAGCGCTCTGAGGGACGGGAATAAAGAGACCCAGTACTTC. Translated: CSALRDGNKETQYF.

The chain recombines TRBV28 with TRBJ2-3, with D possibly matching TRBD1 (6 bases). The V gene lost 6 bases and the J gene lost 1 base, with 23 bases spanning the gap. The CDR3 consists of 18 residues. From germline, CDR1 is MDHEN and CDR2 SYDVKM. The DNA for the CDR3 is TGTGCCAGCAGGACAACAAAACCAGGGGCCCCGCGCACAGATACGCAGTATTTT. As protein: CASRTTKPGAPRTDTQYF. Full variable domain (outside the CDR3, taken from reference TRBV28 and TRBJ2-3): DVKVTQSSRYLVKRTGEKVFLECVQDMDHENMFWYRQDPGLGLRLIYFSYDVKMKEKGDIPEGYSVSREKKERFSLILESASTNQTSMYLCASRTTKPGAPRTDTQYFGPGTRLTVL.

This chain uses TRBV20-1 with TRBJ1-1; D remains ambiguous. Germline CDR1 DFQATT, CDR2 SNEGSKA (reference sequence). V was trimmed by 6 bases and J by 2 bases, leaving 13 bases between them. This CDR3 is 13 amino acids long. CDR3 amino acids: CSATGPGNTEAFF. The CDR3 bases are TGCAGTGCGACGGGTCCGGGAAACACTGAAGCTTTCTTT.

The chain has TRBV5-1 and TRBJ1-1, with 7 bases aligning to TRBD1. The CDR3 runs 15 residues. CDR1 is SGHRS and CDR2 is YFSETQ in the germline V gene. V trimming: 0 bases; J trimming: 1 base; junction bases outside the gene matches: 3. This CDR3 reads CASSLEGAGNTEAFF. CDR3 nucleotides: TGCGCCAGCAGCTTGGAGGGGGCGGGGAACACTGAAGCTTTCTTT.

The chain is built from TRBV6-1 and TRBJ1-5; weak D call: TRBD1 (5 bases). V lost 5 bases, J lost 3 bases, and 11 bases lay in between. Per germline, CDR1 MNHNS and CDR2 SASEGT. The CDR3 runs 14 residues. This CDR3 is CASSPTGPNQPQHF. Here the CDR3 DNA reads TGTGCCAGCAGTCCAACGGGACCCAATCAGCCCCAGCATTTT.

This chain links TRBV12-3 or TRBV12-4 with TRBJ2-5, with a tentative D call TRBD2 (6 bases). The CDR3 totals 15 residues. Trimming stripped 3 bases from V and 10 bases from J, with 21 bases between. Here the CDR3 DNA reads TGTGCCAGCAGTTTGGGACCGGGACTCCTAGGGGACCAGTACTTC. It codes for CASSLGPGLLGDQYF.

This clonotype was observed a handful of times. The chain joins TRBV27 to TRBJ2-5; weak D call: TRBD2 (6 bases). CDR3 length: 23 residues. Germline CDR1 MNHEY, CDR2 SMNVEV (reference sequence). Trimming pared 5 bases from V and 1 base from J, leaving 38 bases between. CDR3 in DNA: TGTGCCAGCAGTGAATCGCGCTGGAGCGAGTGGGGCCGAGAAAGCGGGCGCCAAGAGACCCAGTACTTC. The encoded protein is CASSESRWSEWGRESGRQETQYF.

This sequence joins TRBV9 and TRBJ1-1; D call uncertain. Trimming removed 2 bases from V and 3 bases from J, with 5 bases in between. The CDR3 consists of 12 residues. From germline, CDR1 is SGDLS and CDR2 YYNGEE. The CDR3 coding sequence is TGTGCCAGCAGCGTCGCAGACACTGAAGCTTTCTTT. Its translation: CASSVADTEAFF.

This clonotype was observed a single time. The junction departs from germline at one end; a sequencing error may be responsible. The chain links TRBV6-1 to TRBJ2-7; 7 nucleotides line up with TRBD2. The CDR3 runs 12 residues. Germline CDR1 reads MNHNS; CDR2 reads SASEGT. The CDR3 DNA follows: TGTGCCAGCAGGGAAGCACTAGCGGAGCAGTACTTC. As protein: CASREALAEQYF.

In this sample, this clonotype turned up many times. This chain joins TRBV27 and TRBJ1-1, with D perhaps TRBD1 (5 bases). Trimming removed 4 bases from V and 3 bases from J, with 12 bases in between. The germline CDR1 and CDR2 sequences are MNHEY and SMNVEV (reference sequence). CDR3 length equals 14 residues. In DNA, the CDR3 is TGTGCCAGCAGTTCCTTCTTGGGGGACACTGAAGCTTTCTTT. This encodes CASSSFLGDTEAFF.